Following are 23 T cell receptor beta chains from one sample sequenced in a study of T cell responses to AZD1222 COVID-19 vaccine. The assay was immunoSEQ multiplex PCR, and TCRdb's table has in-frame clones only and misses some. The sample has under 150,000 clones; about 82% are singletons. Sample: peripheral blood, taken 28 days after the second dose of the MenACWY control vaccine. Receptors were obtained from an adult who received the MenACWY meningococcal vaccine as a control.

The CDR3 sequence is CASTEDSRETQYF. CDR3 DNA: TGTGCCAGCACGGAGGACTCGAGGGAGACCCAGTACTTC. This chain joins TRBV6-5 and TRBJ2-5; the D gene is possibly TRBD2 (5 bases). Deletions cut 7 bases from V and 5 bases from J, with 14 bases between. Germline CDR1 and CDR2: MNHEY and SVGAGI. This CDR3 is 13 amino acids long.

This clone has only one observation. The chain carries TRBV19 and TRBJ1-1; 8 bases agree with TRBD1. V lost 6 bases to trimming and J lost 7 bases; unmatched junction nucleotides: 7. The CDR3 length is 13 residues. Per the germline V gene, CDR1 is LNHDA and CDR2 is SQIVND (reference sequence). CDR3 bases: TGTGCCAGTAGGACCGACAGGGGTAGTGAAGCTTTCTTT. Translating gives CASRTDRGSEAFF.

The chain uses TRBV14 and TRBJ1-1; TRBD1 might be the D (5 bases). CDR3 length: 14 amino acids. Trimming shortened V by 3 bases and J by 1 base, and 9 bases separated the two germline ends. The germline V gene has CDR1 SGHDN and CDR2 FVKESK. This CDR3 is CASSHRGPNTEAFF. The CDR3 DNA follows: TGTGCCAGCAGCCACCGGGGCCCGAACACTGAAGCTTTCTTT.

The chain uses TRBV7-2 and TRBJ1-1, with TRBD1 identical over 9 bases. Germline CDR1 and CDR2: SGHTA and FQGNSA. V was clipped by 4 bases and J by 10 bases; unmatched bases: 4. There are 12 residues in the CDR3. CDR3 in DNA: TGTGCCAGCAGCTCGGGACAGGGACGAGCTTTCTTT. Amino acid sequence: CASSSGQGRAFF. Supplemented by reference TRBV7-2 and TRBJ1-1, the full variable domain reads GAGVSQSPSNKVTEKGKDVELRCDPISGHTALYWYRQSLGQGLEFLIYFQGNSAPDKSGLPSDRFSAERTGGSVSTLTIQRTQQEDSAVYLCASSSGQGRAFFGQGTRLTVV.

The chain couples TRBV18 to TRBJ1-1; D unresolved. With 1 base removed from V and 0 bases from J, the gap between germline ends came to 9 bases. In germline, CDR1 is KGHSH, CDR2 LQKENI. There are 15 residues in the CDR3. CDR3 protein: CASSPQGFMNTEAFF. In DNA, the CDR3 is TGTGCCAGCTCACCACAGGGATTCATGAACACTGAAGCTTTCTTT.

The chain carries TRBV5-6 and TRBJ1-1, with 8 nucleotides matching TRBD1. V lost 3 bases, J lost 1 base, and 5 bases stayed unmatched. Germline CDR1 SGHDT, CDR2 YYEEEE. The length of the CDR3 is 15 residues. CDR3 sequence reads: CASSSLDRGNTEAFF. The CDR3 bases are TGTGCCAGCAGCTCCCTAGACAGGGGGAACACTGAAGCTTTCTTT.

The CDR3 nucleotides read TGTGCCAGTAGTTCTCGGGGACTAGCGAGCGAGCAGTTCTTC. Its translation: CASSSRGLASEQFF. V and J are TRBV19 and TRBJ2-1; 10 nucleotides align to TRBD2. V lost 5 bases and J lost 10; bases outside the gene matches: 8. The CDR3 covers 14 residues. Per germline, CDR1 LNHDA and CDR2 SQIVND (reference sequence).

The V call is TRBV7-8, the J call TRBJ1-1; D not resolved. The V and J ends lost 1 base and 4 bases respectively, with 10 bases between them. The length of the CDR3 is 14 residues. CDR1 SGHVS and CDR2 FQNEAQ come from the germline V gene. CDR3 DNA: TGTGCCAGCAGCTTAGGCGGGTCTAGCACTGAAGCTTTCTTT. Protein sequence: CASSLGGSSTEAFF. Full variable domain (remainder filled in from reference TRBV7-8 and TRBJ1-1): GAGVSQSPRYKVAKRGQDVALRCDPISGHVSLFWYQQALGQGPEFLTYFQNEAQLDKSGLPSDRFFAERPEGSVSTLKIQRTQQEDSAVYLCASSLGGSSTEAFFGQGTRLTVV.

V gene TRBV7-2 combines with J gene TRBJ2-1; 7 nucleotides align to TRBD1. Germline CDR1 is SGHTA and CDR2 is FQGNSA. The ends lost 6 bases at V and 9 bases at J; junction bases unmatched: 8. The CDR3 consists of 13 residues. CDR3 region: CASRVTWDSEQFF. The CDR3 bases are TGTGCCAGCAGAGTTACCTGGGACAGTGAGCAGTTCTTC. The full variable domain, its missing parts supplied by reference TRBV7-2 and TRBJ2-1, is GAGVSQSPSNKVTEKGKDVELRCDPISGHTALYWYRQSLGQGLEFLIYFQGNSAPDKSGLPSDRFSAERTGGSVSTLTIQRTQQEDSAVYLCASRVTWDSEQFFGPGTRLTVL.

V is TRBV11-2 and J is TRBJ1-2; 10 bases match TRBD1. Germline values: CDR1 SGHAT, CDR2 FQNNGV. CDR3 length: 16 residues. V lost 4 bases, J lost 6 bases, and 11 bases stayed unmatched. CDR3 in amino acids: CASSSDGQGVLHGYTF. CDR3 bases: TGTGCCAGCAGCTCCGACGGACAGGGGGTCCTCCATGGCTACACCTTC.

Only one count was recorded for this clone. The rearrangement joins TRBV13 to TRBJ1-1; D gene unclear. CDR1 and CDR2 (germline): PRHDT, FYEKMQ (reference sequence). This CDR3 spans 14 amino acids. Trimming cost V 4 bases and J 7 bases, with 16 bases left between them. The CDR3 loop is CASSSYEEGYEAFF. CDR3 nucleotide sequence: TGTGCCAGCAGCTCGTACGAGGAGGGCTATGAAGCTTTCTTT.

This clone was detected once. The V gene is TRBV6-2 or TRBV6-3, the J gene TRBJ1-2; D gene ambiguous. V dropped 2 bases and J dropped 4 bases, with 2 bases sitting between them. The CDR3 has 11 amino acids. The germline V gene encodes CDR1 MNHEY and CDR2 SVGEGT. CDR3 in DNA: TGTGCCAGCAGTTACATCTATGGCTACACCTTC. This sequence encodes CASSYIYGYTF.

The genes are TRBV11-2 and TRBJ2-7; 7 bases agree with TRBD1. J was trimmed by 7 bases and V by 3 bases; bases with no gene match: 6. The CDR3 contains 13 residues. Germline CDR1 is SGHAT and CDR2 is FQNNGV. The CDR3 sequence: CASSLTGSGEQYV. CDR3 sequence (DNA): TGTGCCAGCAGCTTGACAGGGTCGGGAGAGCAGTACGTC.

The rearrangement joins TRBV29-1 to TRBJ1-4; D might be TRBD1 (6 bases). CDR3 size: 11 residues. Trimming removed 7 bases at V and 9 bases at J, with 12 bases between. The V gene's germline CDR1 is SQVTM and CDR2 ANQGSEA. CDR3 residues: CSAEGGQKLFF. CDR3 in DNA: TGCAGCGCCGAAGGGGGGCAAAAACTGTTTTTT.

This clone was seen a few times. This chain links TRBV18 with TRBJ2-7, with D perhaps assigned TRBD1 or TRBD2 (5 bases each). The CDR3 loop spans 13 amino acids. Germline V gene data show CDR1 as KGHSH and CDR2 as LQKENI. V lost 7 bases and J 5 bases, leaving 15 bases between the germline ends. The CDR3, as DNA: TGTGCCAGCTTCGTCACGGGGACCCACGAGCAGTACTTC. Amino acids: CASFVTGTHEQYF.

The CDR3 is CASSDSRNPSYGYTF. The CDR3, as DNA: TGTGCCAGCAGTGACTCACGGAACCCCTCTTATGGCTACACCTTC. The chain links TRBV2 to TRBJ1-2; D is undetermined. Germline-derived CDR1 and CDR2 are SNHLY and FYNNEI. This CDR3 comprises 15 residues. The V end lost 3 bases, the J end lost 5 bases, and 16 bases lay between the germline ends.

The chain combines TRBV5-1 with TRBJ1-1; D remains unclear. The CDR3 runs to 13 residues. Per the germline V gene, CDR1 is SGHRS and CDR2 is YFSETQ. V dropped 6 bases and J dropped 0 bases, with 9 bases sitting between them. CDR3 sequence (DNA): TGCGCCAGCACGGGCAGCCTGAACACTGAAGCTTTCTTT. Translation: CASTGSLNTEAFF.

The V and J genes are TRBV13 and TRBJ2-7; 7 nucleotides match TRBD2. The CDR3 runs to 19 residues. Losses at the gene ends were 1 base for V and 3 bases for J; bases not matched to a gene: 18. Germline CDR1 reads PRHDT; CDR2 reads FYEKMQ (reference sequence). DNA for the CDR3: TGTGCCAGCAGCTTAGTTATAGGGGCCACTAGCGTCGGGGACTACGAGCAGTACTTC. This gives the protein CASSLVIGATSVGDYEQYF. Looking up the rest from reference TRBV13 and TRBJ2-7 gives the full variable domain: AAGVIQSPRHLIKEKRETATLKCYPIPRHDTVYWYQQGPGQDPQFLISFYEKMQSDKGSIPDRFSAQQFSDYHSELNMSSLELGDSALYFCASSLVIGATSVGDYEQYFGPGTRLTVT.

V is TRBV5-1 and J is TRBJ1-1; D unresolved. The CDR3 length is 15 residues. Trimming pared 1 base from V and 1 base from J, leaving 11 bases between. CDR1 and CDR2 from the germline V gene are SGHRS and YFSETQ. In nucleotides, the CDR3 is TGCGCCAGCAGCTTGTCCCTTTCGGGGAACACTGAAGCTTTCTTT. It translates to CASSLSLSGNTEAFF.

This clone has only a few counts. The genes are TRBV29-1 and TRBJ1-1; no definite D call. The ends were cut back, 6 bases at V and 2 bases at J, with 7 bases in the middle. The length of the CDR3 is 11 residues. The germline V gene has CDR1 SQVTM and CDR2 ANQGSEA. Here the CDR3 DNA reads TGCAGCGTGCGGGTAAACACTGAAGCTTTCTTT. As protein: CSVRVNTEAFF.

This clone showed up just once. V gene TRBV20-1 combines with J gene TRBJ2-7; TRBD1 might be the D (6 bases). V was cut by 3 bases and J by 5 bases, with 8 bases left in between. CDR3 size: 11 residues. CDR1 is DFQATT and CDR2 is SNEGSKA in the germline V gene (reference sequence). CDR3 loop: CSASTGNEQYF. The DNA for the CDR3 is TGCAGTGCTAGTACAGGGAACGAGCAGTACTTC.

The chain has TRBV6-6 and TRBJ1-2; 7 positions agree with TRBD1. Germline CDR1 and CDR2: MNHNY and SVGAGI (reference sequence). V gave up 7 bases and J gave up 8 bases; unmatched junction bases: 13. The CDR3 covers 14 residues. The CDR3 here is CASTSLDRAWGYTF. The CDR3, as DNA: TGTGCCAGCACTTCCTTAGACAGGGCCTGGGGCTACACCTTC.

The rearrangement joins TRBV9 to TRBJ2-3; no clear D. CDR3 size: 12 residues. The germline V gene encodes CDR1 SGDLS and CDR2 YYNGEE. With 4 bases removed from V and 5 bases from J, the gap between germline ends came to 8 bases. The CDR3, as DNA: TGTGCCAGCAGCTCTACCGGAGATACGCAGTATTTT. Its translation: CASSSTGDTQYF.